This T cell receptor beta chain was observed in a study of cytomegalovirus exposure and HLA in healthy donors. Study-level information: Among the 350 to 400 donors who were genotyped, roughly 76% fell in the genetic ancestry cluster that is associated with self-reported Caucasian donors.

In its sample, this clone was seen a few times. Its cognate antigen is unknown. The CDR3 runs to 16 residues. Deletions cut 2 bases from V and 5 bases from J, with 18 bases between. Per germline, CDR1 SSHAT and CDR2 FNYEAQ (reference sequence). Overall study results and limits: While the bulk of TCR sequences proved rare, some public TCRs turned up in many donors. Later analysis indicated greater clonal expansion among HLA-associated TCR beta chains than among equally common other chains.

Researchers ran the PCR with 60 Vbeta and 13 Jbeta primers. TCRdb's copy holds only in-frame clones and misses some; the assay was immunoSEQ multiplex PCR. The data contain about 140,000 clones, approximately 68% of them singletons. Sequencing used PBMCs. This TCR came from a man between 35 and 55 years old in good health and CMV-seronegative. The chain links TRBV7-7 to TRBJ2-5, with TRBD2 as a possible D gene (5 bases). In DNA, the CDR3 is TGTGCCAGCAGCTTATCAACGGGATATCCTGGGGAGACCCAGTACTTC. It yields the protein CASSLSTGYPGETQYF.